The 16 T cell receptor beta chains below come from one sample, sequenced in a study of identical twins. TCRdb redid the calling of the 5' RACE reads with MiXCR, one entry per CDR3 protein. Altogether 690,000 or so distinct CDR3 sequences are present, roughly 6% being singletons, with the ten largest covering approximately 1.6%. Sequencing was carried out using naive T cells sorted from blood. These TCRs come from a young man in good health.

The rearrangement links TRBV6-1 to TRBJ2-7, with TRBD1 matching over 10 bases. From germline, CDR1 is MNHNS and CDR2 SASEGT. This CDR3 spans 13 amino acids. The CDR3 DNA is TGTGCCAGCAGTCGCATAGGGACAGGGGAATCGCACGTC. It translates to CASSRIGTGESHV.

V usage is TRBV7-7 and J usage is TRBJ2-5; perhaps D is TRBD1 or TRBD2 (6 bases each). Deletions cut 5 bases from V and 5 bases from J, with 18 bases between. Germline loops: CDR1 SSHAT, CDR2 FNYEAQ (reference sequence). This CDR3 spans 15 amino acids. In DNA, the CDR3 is TGTGCCAGCAGCCCTAGAGGGGGGAGATTGGAGACCCAGTACTTC. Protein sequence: CASSPRGGRLETQYF.

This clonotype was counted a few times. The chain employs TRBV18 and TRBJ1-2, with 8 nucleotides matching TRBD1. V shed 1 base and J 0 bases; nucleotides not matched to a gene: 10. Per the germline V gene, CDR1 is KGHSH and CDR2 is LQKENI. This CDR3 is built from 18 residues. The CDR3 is CASSPLGQGDVSNYGYTF. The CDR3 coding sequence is TGTGCCAGCTCACCACTTGGACAGGGTGACGTTTCTAACTATGGCTACACCTTC.

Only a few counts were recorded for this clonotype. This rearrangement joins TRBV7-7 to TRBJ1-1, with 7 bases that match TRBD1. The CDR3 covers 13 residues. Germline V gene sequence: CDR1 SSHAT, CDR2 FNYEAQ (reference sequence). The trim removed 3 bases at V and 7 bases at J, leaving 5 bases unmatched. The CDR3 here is CASSLTGSSEAFF. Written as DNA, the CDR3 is TGTGCCAGCAGCTTGACAGGGTCTAGTGAAGCTTTCTTT.

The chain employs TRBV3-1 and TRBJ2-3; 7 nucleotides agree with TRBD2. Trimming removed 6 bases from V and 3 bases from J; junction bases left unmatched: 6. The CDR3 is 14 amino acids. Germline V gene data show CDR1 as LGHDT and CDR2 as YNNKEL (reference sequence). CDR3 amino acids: CASSFGRLTDTQYF. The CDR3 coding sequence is TGTGCCAGCAGTTTCGGGAGGTTAACAGATACGCAGTATTTT.

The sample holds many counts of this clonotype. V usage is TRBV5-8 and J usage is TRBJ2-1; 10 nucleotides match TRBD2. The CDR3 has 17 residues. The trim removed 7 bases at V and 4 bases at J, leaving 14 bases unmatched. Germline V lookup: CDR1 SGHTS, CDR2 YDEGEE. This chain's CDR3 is CASAQLQHSGRYNEQFF. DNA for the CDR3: TGTGCCAGCGCACAACTTCAACATAGCGGGAGGTACAATGAGCAGTTCTTC. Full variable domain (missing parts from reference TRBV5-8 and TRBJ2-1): EAGVTQSPTHLIKTRGQQATLRCSPISGHTSVYWYQQALGLGLQFLLWYDEGEERNRGNFPPRFSGRQFPNYSSELNVNALELEDSALYLCASAQLQHSGRYNEQFFGPGTRLTVL.

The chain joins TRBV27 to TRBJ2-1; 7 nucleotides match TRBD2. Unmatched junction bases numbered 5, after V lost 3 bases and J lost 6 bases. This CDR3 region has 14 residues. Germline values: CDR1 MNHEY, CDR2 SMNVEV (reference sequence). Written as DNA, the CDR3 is TGTGCCAGCAGTTTTGGGATAGCGGGCAATGAGCAGTTCTTC. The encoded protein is CASSFGIAGNEQFF.

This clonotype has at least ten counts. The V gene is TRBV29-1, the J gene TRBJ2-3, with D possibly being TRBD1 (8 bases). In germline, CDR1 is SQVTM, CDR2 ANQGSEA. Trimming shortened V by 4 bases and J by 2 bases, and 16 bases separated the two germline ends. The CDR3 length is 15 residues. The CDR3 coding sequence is TGCAGCGTTGTACAGGGGGGGACTATCACAGATACGCAGTATTTT. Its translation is CSVVQGGTITDTQYF.

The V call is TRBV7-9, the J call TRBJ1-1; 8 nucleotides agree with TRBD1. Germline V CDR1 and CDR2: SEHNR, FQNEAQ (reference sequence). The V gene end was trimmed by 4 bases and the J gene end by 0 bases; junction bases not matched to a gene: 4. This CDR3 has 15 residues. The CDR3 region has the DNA TGTGCCAGCAGCTCGACAGGGGATCTGAACACTGAAGCTTTCTTT. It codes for CASSSTGDLNTEAFF.

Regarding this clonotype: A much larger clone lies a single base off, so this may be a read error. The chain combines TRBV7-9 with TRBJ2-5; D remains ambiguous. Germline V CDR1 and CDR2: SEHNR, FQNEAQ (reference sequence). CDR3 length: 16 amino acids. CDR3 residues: CTSSRITLELQETQYF. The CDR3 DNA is TGTACCAGCAGCCGTATCACTCTTGAACTCCAAGAGACCCAGTACTTC.

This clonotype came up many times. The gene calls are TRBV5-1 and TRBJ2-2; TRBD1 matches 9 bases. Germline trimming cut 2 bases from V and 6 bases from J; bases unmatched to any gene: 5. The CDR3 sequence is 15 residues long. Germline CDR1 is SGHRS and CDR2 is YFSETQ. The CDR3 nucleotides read TGCGCCAGCAGCTTAGGACAGGGGCCATCCGGGGAGCTGTTTTTT. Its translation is CASSLGQGPSGELFF.

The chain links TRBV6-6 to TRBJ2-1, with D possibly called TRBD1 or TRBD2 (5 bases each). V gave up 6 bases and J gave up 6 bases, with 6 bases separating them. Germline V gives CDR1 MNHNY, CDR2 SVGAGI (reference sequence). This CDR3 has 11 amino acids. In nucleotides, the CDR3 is TGTGCCAGCAGCGGGACCAATGAGCAGTTCTTC. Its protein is CASSGTNEQFF.

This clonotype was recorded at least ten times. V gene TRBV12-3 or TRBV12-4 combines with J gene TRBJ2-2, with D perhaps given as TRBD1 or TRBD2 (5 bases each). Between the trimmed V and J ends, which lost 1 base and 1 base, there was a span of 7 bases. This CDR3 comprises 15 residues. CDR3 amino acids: CASSLVGVNTGELFF. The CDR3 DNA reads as TGTGCCAGCAGTTTAGTGGGGGTGAACACCGGGGAGCTGTTTTTT.

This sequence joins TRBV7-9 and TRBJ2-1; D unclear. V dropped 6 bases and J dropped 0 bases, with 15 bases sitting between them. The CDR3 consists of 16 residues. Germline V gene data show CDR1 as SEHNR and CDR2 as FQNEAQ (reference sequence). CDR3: CASSRISTSSYNEQFF. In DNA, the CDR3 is TGTGCCAGCAGTCGAATCTCCACGAGCTCCTACAATGAGCAGTTCTTC.

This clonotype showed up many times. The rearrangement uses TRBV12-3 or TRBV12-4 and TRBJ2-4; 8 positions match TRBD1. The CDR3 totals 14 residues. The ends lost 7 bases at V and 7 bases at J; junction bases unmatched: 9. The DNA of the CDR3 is TGTGCCAGCAACGCAGGGGGCGCGGGGAACATTCAGTACTTC. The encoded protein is CASNAGGAGNIQYF.

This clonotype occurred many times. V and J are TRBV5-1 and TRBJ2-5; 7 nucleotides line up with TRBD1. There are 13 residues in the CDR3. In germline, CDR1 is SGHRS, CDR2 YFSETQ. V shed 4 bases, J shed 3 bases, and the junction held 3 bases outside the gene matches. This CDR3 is CASSRDREETQYF. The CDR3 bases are TGCGCCAGCAGCCGCGACAGGGAAGAGACCCAGTACTTC.